One and the same sample provided the 26 T cell receptor beta chains below, sequenced in a study of T cells after posttransplantation cyclophosphamide. The data were produced by immunoSEQ multiplex PCR, yet TCRdb's version contains in-frame clones alone and is incomplete. The sample was found to contain about 2,100 clones, and every one recurs. Cyclophosphamide on days +3 and +4 followed busulfan-fludarabine conditioning and a marrow graft. The specimen was PBMCs, collected 86 days after allogeneic stem cell transplant with posttransplant cyclophosphamide. Receptors originate from a female patient between 55 and 75 years old who received an allogeneic stem cell transplant from a related donor and was CMV-positive. Some T cells may originate from the graft donor.

By its share, this clone is medium-sized (0.01 to 0.1%). The chain carries TRBV2 and TRBJ2-3; 8 nucleotides line up with TRBD2. V gave up 8 bases and J gave up 6 bases; unmatched junction bases: 7. This CDR3 contains 13 residues. Looked up from germline, CDR1 is SNHLY and CDR2 is FYNNEI. CDR3 amino acids: CASLAGRADTQYF. CDR3 nucleotides: TGTGCCAGCTTAGCGGGGAGGGCGGATACGCAGTATTTT.

By share, this clone ranks as medium-sized. The chain links TRBV7-9 to TRBJ1-2; D not resolved. CDR1 and CDR2 from the germline V gene are SEHNR and FQNEAQ (reference sequence). CDR3 length equals 10 residues. V dropped 5 bases and J dropped 7 bases, with 5 bases sitting between them. CDR3 amino acids: CASSTVGYTF. DNA of the CDR3: TGTGCCAGCAGCACGGTTGGCTACACCTTC.

This clone was counted many times. The genes are TRBV28 and TRBJ1-2; TRBD1 is a possible D gene (6 bases). V shed 6 bases and J shed 5 bases, with 10 bases lying between them. Germline assignment: CDR1 MDHEN and CDR2 SYDVKM. The CDR3 length is 12 residues. The CDR3 nucleotides are TGTGCCAGCAGCCGCACAGGGTATGGCTACACCTTC. This translates into CASSRTGYGYTF.

This clone counts as medium-sized (0.01 to 0.1%). The rearrangement uses TRBV4-1 and TRBJ2-2; D assignment may be TRBD1 or TRBD2 (5 bases each). Germline V gene lookup returns CDR1 MGHRA and CDR2 YSYEKL. The CDR3 is made up of 15 amino acids. V was pared by 2 bases and J by 7 bases, with 14 bases between. The CDR3 DNA reads as TGCGCCAGCAGCCAATCCATCAGGGAGATCGGGGAGCTGTTTTTT. Its protein product is CASSQSIREIGELFF.

By share of the sample, this clone is medium-sized (0.01 to 0.1%). The rearrangement uses TRBV2 and TRBJ1-1, with 7 bases matching TRBD1. This CDR3 spans 14 amino acids. The junction had 6 bases not matched to a gene; V was cut back by 3 bases and J by 5 bases. Germline CDR1 is SNHLY and CDR2 is FYNNEI. This CDR3 reads CASSEAGGRTEAFF. CDR3 sequence (DNA): TGTGCCAGCAGTGAGGCAGGGGGTCGGACTGAAGCTTTCTTT. Filled out from reference TRBV2 and TRBJ1-1, the complete variable domain reads EPEVTQTPSHQVTQMGQEVILRCVPISNHLYFYWYRQILGQKVEFLVSFYNNEISEKSEIFDDQFSVERPDGSNFTLKIRSTKLEDSAMYFCASSEAGGRTEAFFGQGTRLTVV.

This clone rates as medium-sized. In nucleotides, the CDR3 is TGTGCCAGCAGCTTTCTGCTCACTTCTTTCAATGAGCAGTTCTTC. Translating it yields CASSFLLTSFNEQFF. V usage is TRBV7-9 and J usage is TRBJ2-1; D gene unclear. This CDR3 comprises 15 residues. The germline V gene encodes CDR1 SEHNR and CDR2 FQNEAQ (reference sequence). The germline V and J ends were trimmed by 3 bases and 6 bases, with 15 bases remaining between them.

In this sample, this clone is medium-sized (0.01 to 0.1%). This sequence joins TRBV11-3 and TRBJ2-7; 9 bases line up with TRBD1. This CDR3 region has 14 residues. CDR1 SGHNT and CDR2 YENEEA come from the germline V gene. J lost 2 bases, V lost 5 bases, and 4 bases had no gene match. The CDR3 spells CASSPRTGAYEQYF. CDR3 in DNA: TGTGCCAGCAGCCCACGGACAGGGGCCTACGAGCAGTACTTC. Supplemented by reference TRBV11-3 and TRBJ2-7, the full variable domain reads EAGVVQSPRYKIIEKKQPVAFWCNPISGHNTLYWYLQNLGQGPELLIRYENEEAVDDSQLPKDRFSAERLKGVDSTLKIQPAELGDSAVYLCASSPRTGAYEQYFGPGTRLTVT.

This clone is categorized as medium-sized. The chain links TRBV6-6 to TRBJ2-7; weak D call: TRBD2 (6 bases). Per germline, CDR1 MNHNY and CDR2 SVGAGI (reference sequence). The length of the CDR3 is 14 residues. Trimming shortened V by 4 bases and J by 3 bases, and 13 bases separated the two germline ends. The CDR3 region is CASSSRTKNYEQYF. The CDR3 DNA reads as TGTGCCAGCAGTTCCAGGACTAAAAACTACGAGCAGTACTTC.

The sample holds many counts of this clone. This chain joins TRBV5-1 and TRBJ2-7; a possible D gene is TRBD2 (5 bases). The CDR3 totals 13 residues. CDR1 and CDR2 from the germline V gene are SGHRS and YFSETQ. V was shortened by 7 bases and J by 2 bases, with 13 bases between the two germline ends. CDR3 sequence reads: CASGRGTTYEQYF. The CDR3 nucleotides read TGCGCCAGCGGTCGGGGAACGACCTACGAGCAGTACTTC.

At least ten counts were recorded for this clone. The chain couples TRBV12-3 or TRBV12-4 to TRBJ2-3, with D possibly TRBD1 on 5 matching bases. The germline V and J ends were trimmed by 7 bases and 4 bases, with 15 bases remaining between them. This CDR3 has 14 amino acids. In DNA, the CDR3 is TGTGCCAGCACCCTAACCCAGGGCTCAGATACGCAGTATTTT. It specifies CASTLTQGSDTQYF.

Judged by abundance, this clone is large (0.1 to 1%). The CDR3 here is CASRRQGFDEQYF. The CDR3 DNA is TGTGCCAGCAGGCGACAGGGATTTGACGAGCAGTACTTC. This chain joins TRBV28 and TRBJ2-7; 7 nucleotides agree with TRBD1. V shed 6 bases and J 5 bases; nucleotides not matched to a gene: 7. CDR1 MDHEN and CDR2 SYDVKM come from the germline V gene. The CDR3 covers 13 residues.

This clone was recorded at least ten times. Here the CDR3 reads CASSYGTDYGYTF. CDR3 bases: TGTGCCAGCAGTTACGGGACAGACTATGGCTACACCTTC. The V and J genes are TRBV6-5 and TRBJ1-2, with 7 nucleotides matching TRBD1. Trimming took 2 bases from V and 3 from J; bases not matched to a gene: 0. The CDR3 loop spans 13 amino acids. Germline V gene lookup returns CDR1 MNHEY and CDR2 SVGAGI.

V gene TRBV5-1 combines with J gene TRBJ2-5, with TRBD2 matching 13 bases. This CDR3 spans 16 amino acids. The germline V gene has CDR1 SGHRS and CDR2 YFSETQ. Losses at the gene ends were 3 bases for V and 4 bases for J; bases not matched to a gene: 6. The CDR3 sequence: CASSSRLAGGVETQYF. The CDR3 DNA follows: TGCGCCAGCAGCTCCCGACTAGCGGGAGGAGTAGAGACCCAGTACTTC.

In its sample, this clone is medium-sized. One end of the junction is discordant with germline, which a read error may explain. V and J are TRBV4-1 and TRBJ2-1; 9 bases agree with TRBD2. Germline CDR1 and CDR2: MGHRA and YSYEKL. The CDR3 consists of 20 residues. In nucleotides, the CDR3 is TGCGCCAGCAGCCAAAGATATCTAAAAACCGGGACTAGCTCCCACAATGAGCAGTTCTTC. It specifies CASSQRYLKTGTSSHNEQFF.

This clone was observed many times. This chain uses TRBV29-1 with TRBJ2-7; D perhaps matches TRBD1 (5 bases). The germline V and J ends were trimmed by 7 bases and 7 bases, with 17 bases remaining between them. The germline V gene encodes CDR1 SQVTM and CDR2 ANQGSEA. This CDR3 comprises 12 residues. CDR3 loop: CSASEGAREQYF. As DNA, the CDR3 is TGCAGCGCCAGCGAAGGGGCGCGTGAGCAGTACTTC.

This clone was seen ten or more times. V is TRBV9 and J is TRBJ1-2; D is perhaps TRBD1 (6 bases). Germline assignment: CDR1 SGDLS and CDR2 YYNGEE. The CDR3 covers 14 residues. V was pared by 4 bases and J by 5 bases, with 15 bases between. In nucleotides, the CDR3 is TGTGCCAGCAGCCACACGACAGGCCAATATGGCTACACCTTC. Amino acid sequence: CASSHTTGQYGYTF.

By share of the sample, this clone is medium-sized (0.01 to 0.1%). This chain connects TRBV2 to TRBJ1-5; TRBD1 might be the D (6 bases). This CDR3 is 14 amino acids long. Germline CDR1 reads SNHLY; CDR2 reads FYNNEI. Trimming took off 4 bases at V and 4 bases at J, with 11 bases between the two ends. The CDR3 nucleotides read TGTGCCAGCAGTGTACAGGGAGGGAATCAGCCCCAGCATTTT. Amino acids: CASSVQGGNQPQHF.

The table lists this clone with many counts. The V and J genes are TRBV19 and TRBJ1-1, with D possibly TRBD1 on 6 matching bases. V was clipped by 7 bases and J by 1 base, with 16 bases between them. The CDR3 spans 15 residues. Per germline, CDR1 LNHDA and CDR2 SQIVND (reference sequence). The CDR3 here is CASTRYPDRNTEAFF. Here the CDR3 DNA reads TGTGCCAGTACCAGATATCCGGACAGGAACACTGAAGCTTTCTTT. Full variable domain (rest looked up from reference TRBV19 and TRBJ1-1): DGGITQSPKYLFRKEGQNVTLSCEQNLNHDAMYWYRQDPGQGLRLIYYSQIVNDFQKGDIAEGYSVSREKKESFPLTVTSAQKNPTAFYLCASTRYPDRNTEAFFGQGTRLTVV.

By share of the sample, this clone is medium-sized (0.01 to 0.1%). The genes are TRBV27 and TRBJ2-3, with 9 nucleotides matching TRBD2. Germline V gene sequence: CDR1 MNHEY, CDR2 SMNVEV (reference sequence). The CDR3 has 17 amino acids. Trimming removed 1 base from V and 2 bases from J; junction bases left unmatched: 7. This chain's CDR3 is CASSLFPAGGYTDTQYF. Here the CDR3 DNA reads TGTGCCAGCAGTTTATTCCCAGCGGGAGGATACACAGATACGCAGTATTTT.

This clone qualifies as medium-sized (0.01 to 0.1%). The chain joins TRBV7-9 to TRBJ2-2; 7 bases are a match to TRBD2. CDR3 length equals 15 residues. CDR1 SEHNR and CDR2 FQNEAQ come from the germline V gene (reference sequence). V lost 5 bases to trimming and J lost 6 bases; unmatched junction nucleotides: 9. The chain's CDR3 is CASSPPGLKSGELFF. CDR3 DNA: TGTGCCAGCAGCCCTCCGGGACTAAAGTCCGGGGAGCTGTTTTTT.

This clone is labeled as medium-sized. In nucleotides, the CDR3 is TGCGCCAGCACCTGGACAGGGGGCGAAACTGAAGCTTTCTTT. Translating it yields CASTWTGGETEAFF. The chain is built from TRBV10-2 and TRBJ1-1; TRBD1 matches at 11 bases. The length of the CDR3 is 14 residues. J gave up 5 bases and V 7 bases, and 6 bases lay outside the gene matches. Germline CDR1 reads WSHSY; CDR2 reads SAAADI.

This clone was recorded at least ten times. The chain combines TRBV7-2 with TRBJ2-1; 7 bases map to TRBD2. Unmatched junction bases numbered 4, after V lost 1 base and J lost 10 bases. This CDR3 spans 13 amino acids. Germline V gives CDR1 SGHTA, CDR2 FQGNSA. In nucleotides, the CDR3 is TGTGCCAGCAGCTTAGGCGGGCGGGAGGAGCAGTTCTTC. Protein product: CASSLGGREEQFF.

This clone was seen at least ten times. The chain combines TRBV27 with TRBJ2-6; 7 positions agree with TRBD1. The J segment lost 1 base and the V segment lost 4 bases, leaving 7 bases of the junction unmatched. The CDR3 contains 17 residues. Germline values: CDR1 MNHEY, CDR2 SMNVEV (reference sequence). The CDR3 loop reads CASSSRRTGSGANVLTF. The CDR3 nucleotides read TGTGCCAGCAGTTCGAGGCGGACAGGTTCTGGGGCCAACGTCCTGACTTTC.

Ten or more counts support this clone. This chain uses TRBV12-3 or TRBV12-4 with TRBJ1-5, with a weak D call TRBD1 (5 bases). V was clipped by 1 base and J by 6 bases, with 7 bases between them. CDR3 length: 13 residues. The CDR3 is CASSLGGGQPQHF. In DNA, the CDR3 is TGTGCCAGCAGTTTAGGGGGGGGTCAGCCCCAGCATTTT.

This clone was seen more than once but under ten times. The rearrangement uses TRBV28 and TRBJ2-1; 9 bases fit TRBD2. CDR3 length: 15 residues. V was pared by 4 bases and J by 2 bases, with 3 bases of the junction left unmatched. Germline CDR1 MDHEN, CDR2 SYDVKM. As DNA, the CDR3 is TGTGCCAGCAGTTACGGGACTAGCCCCTACAATGAGCAGTTCTTC. The encoded protein is CASSYGTSPYNEQFF.

Note on this clone: The junction and the germline gene differ at one end; a read error may be behind it. Other nucleotide sequences in the sample specify the same CDR3. V usage is TRBV12-3 or TRBV12-4 and J usage is TRBJ2-7; 7 nucleotides match TRBD1. CDR3 length: 14 residues. CDR3 sequence reads: CASSPPGQLYEQYF. CDR3 DNA: TGCGCCAGCAGTCCGCCGGGACAGTTATACGAGCAGTACTTC.